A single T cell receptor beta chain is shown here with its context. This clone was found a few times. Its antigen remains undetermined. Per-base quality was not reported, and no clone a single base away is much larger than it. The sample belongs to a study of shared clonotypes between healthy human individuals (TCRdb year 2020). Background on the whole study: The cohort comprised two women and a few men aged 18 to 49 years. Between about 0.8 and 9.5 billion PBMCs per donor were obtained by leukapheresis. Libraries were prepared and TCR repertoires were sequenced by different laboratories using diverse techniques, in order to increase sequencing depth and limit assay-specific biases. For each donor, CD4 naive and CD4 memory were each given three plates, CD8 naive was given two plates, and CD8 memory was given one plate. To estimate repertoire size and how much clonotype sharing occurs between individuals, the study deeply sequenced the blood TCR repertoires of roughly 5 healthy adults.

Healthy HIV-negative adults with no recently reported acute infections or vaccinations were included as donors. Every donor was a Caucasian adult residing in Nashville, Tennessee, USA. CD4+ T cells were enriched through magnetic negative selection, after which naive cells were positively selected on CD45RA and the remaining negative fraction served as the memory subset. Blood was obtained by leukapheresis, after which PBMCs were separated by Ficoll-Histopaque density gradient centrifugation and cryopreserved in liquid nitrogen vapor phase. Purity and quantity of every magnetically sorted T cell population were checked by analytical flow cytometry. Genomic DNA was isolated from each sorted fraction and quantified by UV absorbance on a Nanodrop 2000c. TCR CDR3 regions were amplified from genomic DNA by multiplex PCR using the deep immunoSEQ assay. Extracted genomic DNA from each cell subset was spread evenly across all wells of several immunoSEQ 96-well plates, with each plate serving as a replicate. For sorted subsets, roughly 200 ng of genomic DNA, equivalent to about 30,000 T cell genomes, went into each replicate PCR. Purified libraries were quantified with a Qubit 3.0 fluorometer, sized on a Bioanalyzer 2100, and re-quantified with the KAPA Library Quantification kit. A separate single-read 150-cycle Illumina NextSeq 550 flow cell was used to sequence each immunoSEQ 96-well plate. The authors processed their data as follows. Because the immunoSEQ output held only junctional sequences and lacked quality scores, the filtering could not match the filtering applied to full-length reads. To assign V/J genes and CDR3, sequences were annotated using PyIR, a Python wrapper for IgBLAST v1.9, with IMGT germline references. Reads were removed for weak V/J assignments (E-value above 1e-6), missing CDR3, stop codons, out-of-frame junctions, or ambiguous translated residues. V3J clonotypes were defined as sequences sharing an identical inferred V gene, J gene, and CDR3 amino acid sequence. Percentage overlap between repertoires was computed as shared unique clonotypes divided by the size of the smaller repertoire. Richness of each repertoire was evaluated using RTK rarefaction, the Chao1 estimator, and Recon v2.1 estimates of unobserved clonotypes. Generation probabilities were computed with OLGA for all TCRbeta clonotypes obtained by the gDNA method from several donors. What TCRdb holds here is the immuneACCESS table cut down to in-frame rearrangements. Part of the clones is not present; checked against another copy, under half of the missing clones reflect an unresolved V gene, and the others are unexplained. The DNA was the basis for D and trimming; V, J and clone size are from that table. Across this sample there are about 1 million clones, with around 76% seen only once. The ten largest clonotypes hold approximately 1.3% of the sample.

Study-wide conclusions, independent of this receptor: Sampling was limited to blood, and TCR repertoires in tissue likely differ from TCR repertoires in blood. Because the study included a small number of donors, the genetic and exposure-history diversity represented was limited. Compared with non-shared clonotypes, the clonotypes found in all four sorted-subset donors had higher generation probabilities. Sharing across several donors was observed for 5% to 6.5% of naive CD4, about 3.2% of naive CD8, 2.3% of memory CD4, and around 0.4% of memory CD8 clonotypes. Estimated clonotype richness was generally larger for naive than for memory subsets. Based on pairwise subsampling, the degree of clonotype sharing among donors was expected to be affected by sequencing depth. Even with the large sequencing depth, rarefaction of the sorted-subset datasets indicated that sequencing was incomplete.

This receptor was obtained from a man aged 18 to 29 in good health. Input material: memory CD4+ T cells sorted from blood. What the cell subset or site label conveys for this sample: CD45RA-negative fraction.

CDR3 sequence: CASGRQETNTGELFF. The nucleotides read TGTGCCAGCGGGCGACAGGAGACGAACACCGGGGAGCTGTTTTTT. Rearrangement joined TRBV5-4 to TRBJ2-2, and possibly TRBD1, on 6 matching bases. V is reduced by 7 bases and J by 0 bases, leaving a spacing of 13 bases between them. The CDR3 measures 15 amino acids from cysteine to phenylalanine. Of the read, only the CDR3 DNA is kept; its 45 bases are in frame from base 1. Taken from the germline V gene (reference sequence), the CDR1 and CDR2 loops are SGHNT and YYREEE.